This T cell receptor (beta chain) is from a study of primary melanoma T cells and metastatic recurrence (dated by TCRdb to 2020 to 2022). Regarding the study in general: The cohort consisted of just under 200 primary melanomas of stage T2 to T4, each more than 1 mm thick. Whether patient outcome could be predicted by T-cell fraction and T-cell repertoire clonality in primary melanoma tumors was the question this study put to the test. The T-cell fraction measured by TCR beta sequencing was weighed against progression-free survival, the clinical outcome chosen for the comparison. Histopathological grading of tumor-infiltrating lymphocytes was compared with the sequencing-derived T-cell fraction.

A word on this clone: Its target antigen remains unknown. Per-base qualities were not stored, and no clone one base away is much larger.

Overall study outcomes, separate from this receptor: A T-cell fraction greater than 20% appeared to be protective whatever the ulceration status, mitotic rate or nodal disease. The tumor T-cell fraction reportedly predicted progression-free survival independently of thickness, ulceration, mitotic rate and age. Progression-free survival prediction was reportedly improved more by adding T-cell fraction to tumor thickness than by adding any other histopathological variable. An effective T-cell-mediated antitumor response in primary melanoma was framed by the authors only as a suggestion, not a demonstrated mechanism.

The receptor library was made with the immunoSEQ multiplex PCR assay. Primary melanoma tumor tissue underwent high-throughput sequencing of the T-cell receptor beta chain. The authors' pipeline ran thus. TCRB CDR3 sharing between samples and the distribution of insertions and deletions were included in the repertoire analyses. The predictive value of the T-cell fraction was ranked against histopathological variables by a gradient-boosted model. Drawn from immuneACCESS, this table holds only the in-frame rearrangements with V and J called that TCRdb kept. Clones are partly lost; checked studies trace under half to an unresolved V gene and leave the rest unexplained. V and J calls and clone size are copied from that table; D and trimming were computed from the DNA. Recorded for this sample are some 410 clones; roughly two thirds of them occurred a single time. Jointly, the top ten make up nearly 8% of the sample.

The CDR3 runs 14 residues from the cysteine to the phenylalanine. The kept DNA is CDR3 alone, 42 bases in frame from the first base. Per the germline V gene, KGHSH is the CDR1 and LQKENI is the CDR2. V was cut back by 0 bases and J by 3 bases, leaving a gap of 8 bases between them. Patients had primary melanoma that had been surgically resected and was considered potentially curable but at risk of metastatic recurrence. Sequencing was done on a sample of melanoma tumor tissue. This clonotype originated in a human donor with melanoma. The chain links TRBV18 with TRBJ1-1; TRBD1 is a possible D gene, resting on 5 matching bases. The CDR3 sequence is CASSPPRGDTEAFF. In nucleotide form, the sequence is TGTGCCAGCTCACCACCGCGGGGGGACACTGAAGCTTTCTTT. The full variable domain, completed from the reference TRBV18 and TRBJ1-1 proteins outside the CDR3, reads NAGVMQNPRHLVRRRGQEARLRCSPMKGHSHVYWYRQLPEEGLKFMVYLQKENIIDESGMPKERFSAEFPKEGPSILRIQQVVRGDSAAYFCASSPPRGDTEAFFGQGTRLTVV.